Reported below is one T cell receptor (beta chain). By frequency, this clonotype is medium-sized (0.01 to 0.1%), with no count recorded. What this receptor recognizes is not known. This sample is drawn from a study of CXCR3-negative and CXCR3-positive naive CD8 T cells (dated by TCRdb to between 2019 and 2020). At the level of the whole study: Roughly 130 million TRB reads were obtained in total, roughly 1.5 +/- 0.3 million reads per library. Diversity and physicochemical repertoire analyses covered some eleven donors pooled from two independent experiments. Naive subsets from 5 or 6 donors and memory cells from 3 donors were included in the TRBV-TRBJ cluster analysis.

Sequencing took place on a NextSeq 550. The Human TCR Profiling Kit (MiLaboratory) was used to make UMI-labeled 5' RACE TRB cDNA libraries. cDNA synthesis used the entire amount of extracted RNA, and PCR amplification then used the entire amount of cDNA produced. The libraries were made side by side, with each library going through the same number of PCR cycles. As for the authors' bioinformatics: With a minimum of two reads required per UMI, MIGEC and MiXCR pulled out about 49,000 +/- 11,000 unique UMI-labeled TRB cDNA molecules from each library. Each library averaged about 37,000 +/- 9,700 functional in-frame TRB CDR3 nucleotide clonotypes without stop codons. After each sample was downsampled to 5000 UMI-labeled TRB molecules, VDJtools was used to calculate diversity metrics such as normalized Shannon-Wiener and Chao1. For the central five CDR3 residues, VDJtools calculated physicochemical properties weighted by clonotype size, namely interaction energy, strength, volume and Kidera factor 4. TCRdb reanalyzed the reads, keeping one entry per CDR3 protein sequence and omitting DNA. V and J calls and clone size were set by TCRdb, not the authors. The table held for this sample gives some 8,000 distinct CDR3 sequences. Of the sample, 2% falls within the top ten clones.

The study at large found these results: Freshly isolated PBMCs were used for most assays because CXCR3 expression partially decreased after cryopreservation. TRB CDR3s from CXCR3-positive naive cells showed higher hydrophobicity (lower Kidera factor 4), lower energy, and higher strength and volume indices than CXCR3-negative naive cells. Similar TRBV-TRBJ usage was shown by naive CXCR3-negative and CXCR3-positive cells from the same donor, whereas distinct patterns were shown by memory cells. Comparably high repertoire diversity was found in both naive subsets, whereas much lower repertoire diversity was found in memory CD8+ T cells. Surface CD5, linked to self-reactivity in mice, was comparable between naive subsets; TCR interaction strength was therefore also inferred from TRB CDR3 physicochemical properties.

Each CD8+ T cell subset was flow-sorted in triplicate, with under 350,000 cells per subset placed directly into RLT lysis buffer. To exclude memory contaminants, naive CD8+ T cells were stringently defined as CD45RO-CCR7+CD27+CD95-. Peripheral blood mononuclear cells were isolated from buffy coats by standard density gradient centrifugation. Naive CXCR3-negative and CXCR3-positive CD8+ T cells were flow-sorted on a FACSAria III. An RNeasy Mini Kit was used to extract total RNA from the sorted cells. There are 16 amino acids in the CDR3, from cysteine to phenylalanine inclusive. DNA was not recorded. From the germline V gene (reference sequence), CDR1 is LNHDA and CDR2 is SQIVND.

Sequenced sample: naive CXCR3+ CD8+ T cells from blood. This specimen's cell subset or site label, per the study, means: CD45RO-CCR7+CD27+CD95- naive CD8+ T cells expressing CXCR3 (TNR3+). The chain was built from TRBV19 and TRBJ2-1; TCRdb's assignment of TRBD1 cannot be checked, as there is no DNA. This TCR was sampled from a human donor in good health. Some clones in this sample may be carry-over from other donors' samples. The CDR3 loop reads CASSIDGTGVLDEQFF.